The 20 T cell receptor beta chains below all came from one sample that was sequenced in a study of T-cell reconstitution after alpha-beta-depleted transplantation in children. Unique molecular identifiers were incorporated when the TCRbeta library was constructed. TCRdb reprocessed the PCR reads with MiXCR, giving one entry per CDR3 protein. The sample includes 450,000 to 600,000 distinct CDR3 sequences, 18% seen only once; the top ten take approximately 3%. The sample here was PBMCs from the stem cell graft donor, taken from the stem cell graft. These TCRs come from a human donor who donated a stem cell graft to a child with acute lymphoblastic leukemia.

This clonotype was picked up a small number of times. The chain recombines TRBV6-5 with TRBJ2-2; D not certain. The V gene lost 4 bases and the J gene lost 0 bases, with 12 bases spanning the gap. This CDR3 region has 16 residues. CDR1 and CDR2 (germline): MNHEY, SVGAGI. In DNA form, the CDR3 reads TGTGCCAGCAGTTCACACGCACCCACGAACACCGGGGAGCTGTTTTTT. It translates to CASSSHAPTNTGELFF.

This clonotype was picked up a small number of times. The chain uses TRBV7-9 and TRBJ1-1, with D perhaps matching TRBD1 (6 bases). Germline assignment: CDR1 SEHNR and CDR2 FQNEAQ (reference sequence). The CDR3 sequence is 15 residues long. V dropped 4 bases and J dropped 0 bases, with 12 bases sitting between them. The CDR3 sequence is CASSYEGGLNTEAFF. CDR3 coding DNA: TGTGCCAGCAGCTACGAGGGGGGGCTGAACACTGAAGCTTTCTTT.

CDR3 coding DNA: TGCAGTGCTAGGAAATGGGAAGCTAACTATGGCTACACCTTC. Translated: CSARKWEANYGYTF. The rearrangement joins TRBV20-1 to TRBJ1-2; the D is unclear. Per the germline V gene, CDR1 is DFQATT and CDR2 is SNEGSKA (reference sequence). The CDR3 is made up of 14 amino acids. The V end lost 3 bases, the J end lost 0 bases, and 11 bases lay between the germline ends.

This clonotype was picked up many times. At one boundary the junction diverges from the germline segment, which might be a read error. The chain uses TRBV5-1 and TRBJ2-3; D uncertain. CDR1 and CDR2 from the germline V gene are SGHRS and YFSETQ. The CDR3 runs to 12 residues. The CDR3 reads CASSPPADTQYF. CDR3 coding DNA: TGTGCCAGCAGCCCTCCTGCAGATACGCAGTATTTT.

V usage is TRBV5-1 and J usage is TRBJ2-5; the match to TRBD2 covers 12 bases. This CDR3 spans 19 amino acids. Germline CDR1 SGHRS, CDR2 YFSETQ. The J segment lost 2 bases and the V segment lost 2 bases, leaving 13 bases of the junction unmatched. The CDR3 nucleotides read TGCGCCAGCAGCTTATCGTCTAGCGGGAGGGCCCGTTGGCAAGAGACCCAGTACTTC. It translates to CASSLSSSGRARWQETQYF.

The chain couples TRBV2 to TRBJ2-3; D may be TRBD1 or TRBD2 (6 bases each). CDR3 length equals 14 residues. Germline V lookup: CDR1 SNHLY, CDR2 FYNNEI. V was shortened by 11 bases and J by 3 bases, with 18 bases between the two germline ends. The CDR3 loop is CARRGGPGTDTQYF. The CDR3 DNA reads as TGTGCCCGGCGAGGGGGGCCCGGGACAGATACGCAGTATTTT.

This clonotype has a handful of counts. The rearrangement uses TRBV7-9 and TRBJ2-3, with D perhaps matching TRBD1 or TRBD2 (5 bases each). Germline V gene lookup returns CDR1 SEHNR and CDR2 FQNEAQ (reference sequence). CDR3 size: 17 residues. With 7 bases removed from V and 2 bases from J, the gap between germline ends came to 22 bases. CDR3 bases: TGTGCCAGCACCAAACGTTCGTCGGGGACGACCACAGATACGCAGTATTTT. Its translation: CASTKRSSGTTTDTQYF.

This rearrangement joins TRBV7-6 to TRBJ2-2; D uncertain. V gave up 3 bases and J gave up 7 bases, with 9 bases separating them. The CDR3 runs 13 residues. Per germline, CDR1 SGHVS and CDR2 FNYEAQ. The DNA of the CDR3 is TGTGCCAGCAGCTTGGGCGGCCTCGGGGAGCTGTTTTTT. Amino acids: CASSLGGLGELFF.

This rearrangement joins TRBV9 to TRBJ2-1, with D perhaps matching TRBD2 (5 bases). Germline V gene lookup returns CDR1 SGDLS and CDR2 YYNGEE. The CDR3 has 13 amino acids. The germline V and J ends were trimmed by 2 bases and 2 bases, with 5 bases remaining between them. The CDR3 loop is CASSVTTYNEQFF. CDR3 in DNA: TGTGCCAGCAGCGTGACTACCTACAATGAGCAGTTCTTC.

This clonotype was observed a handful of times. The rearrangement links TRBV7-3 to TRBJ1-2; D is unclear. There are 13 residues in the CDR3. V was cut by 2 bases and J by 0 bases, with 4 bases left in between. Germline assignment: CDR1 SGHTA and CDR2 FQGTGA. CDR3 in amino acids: CASSLFANYGYTF. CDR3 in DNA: TGTGCCAGCAGCTTATTCGCTAACTATGGCTACACCTTC.

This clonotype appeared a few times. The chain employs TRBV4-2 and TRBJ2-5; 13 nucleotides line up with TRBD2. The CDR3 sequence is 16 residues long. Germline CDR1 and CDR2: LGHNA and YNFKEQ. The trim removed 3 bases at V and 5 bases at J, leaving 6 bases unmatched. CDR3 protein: CASSQAGTSGMETQYF. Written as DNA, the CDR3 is TGTGCCAGCAGCCAGGCCGGGACTAGCGGGATGGAGACCCAGTACTTC.

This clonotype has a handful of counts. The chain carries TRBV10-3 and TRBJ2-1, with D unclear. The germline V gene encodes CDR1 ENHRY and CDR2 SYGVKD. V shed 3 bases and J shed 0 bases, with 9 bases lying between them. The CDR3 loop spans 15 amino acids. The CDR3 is CAISDGSSSYNEQFF. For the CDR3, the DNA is TGTGCCATCAGTGATGGAAGTTCCTCCTACAATGAGCAGTTCTTC.

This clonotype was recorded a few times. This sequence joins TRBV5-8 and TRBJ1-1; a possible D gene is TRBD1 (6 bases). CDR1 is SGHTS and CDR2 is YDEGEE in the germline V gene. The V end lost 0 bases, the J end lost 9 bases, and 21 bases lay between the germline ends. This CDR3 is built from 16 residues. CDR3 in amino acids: CASSLGPNWTAEKAFF. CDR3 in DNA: TGTGCCAGCAGCTTGGGTCCCAATTGGACAGCTGAGAAAGCTTTCTTT.

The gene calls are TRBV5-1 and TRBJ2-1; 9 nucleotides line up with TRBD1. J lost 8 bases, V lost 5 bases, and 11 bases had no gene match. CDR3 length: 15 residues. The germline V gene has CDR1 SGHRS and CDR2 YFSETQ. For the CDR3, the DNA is TGCGCCAGCAGTTTGACAGGGGGAGTTCTGGATGAGCAGTTCTTC. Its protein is CASSLTGGVLDEQFF.

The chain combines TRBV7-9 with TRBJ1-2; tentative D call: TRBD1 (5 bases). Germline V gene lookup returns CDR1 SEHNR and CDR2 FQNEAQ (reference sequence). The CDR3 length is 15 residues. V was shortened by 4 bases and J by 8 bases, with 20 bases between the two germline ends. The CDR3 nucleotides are TGTGCCAGCAGCTGGCCGGGACTGGCTTTGAGGGGCTACACCTTC. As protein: CASSWPGLALRGYTF.

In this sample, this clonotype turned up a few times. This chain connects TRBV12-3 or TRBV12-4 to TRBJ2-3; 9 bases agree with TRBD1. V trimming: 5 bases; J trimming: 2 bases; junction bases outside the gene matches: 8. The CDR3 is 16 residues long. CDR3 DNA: TGTGCCAGCAGTGCCCCCGGGACAGGGCACACAGATACGCAGTATTTT. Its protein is CASSAPGTGHTDTQYF.

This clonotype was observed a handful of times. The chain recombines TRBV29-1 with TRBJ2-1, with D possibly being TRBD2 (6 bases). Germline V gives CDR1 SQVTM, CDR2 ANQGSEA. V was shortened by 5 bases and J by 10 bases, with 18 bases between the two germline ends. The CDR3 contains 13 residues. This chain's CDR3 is CSVSKGTLKEQFF. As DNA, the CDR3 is TGCAGCGTTAGTAAAGGGACTTTAAAAGAGCAGTTCTTC.

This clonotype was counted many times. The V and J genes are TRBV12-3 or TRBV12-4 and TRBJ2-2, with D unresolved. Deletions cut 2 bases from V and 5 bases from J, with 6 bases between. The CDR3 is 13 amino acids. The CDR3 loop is CASSLTVTGELFF. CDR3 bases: TGTGCCAGCAGTTTAACCGTGACCGGGGAGCTGTTTTTT.

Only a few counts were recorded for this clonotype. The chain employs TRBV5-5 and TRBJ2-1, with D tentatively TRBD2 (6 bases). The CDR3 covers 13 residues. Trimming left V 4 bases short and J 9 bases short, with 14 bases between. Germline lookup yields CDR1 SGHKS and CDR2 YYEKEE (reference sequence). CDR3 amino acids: CASSTDGGPEQFF. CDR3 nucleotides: TGTGCCAGCAGCACGGACGGGGGACCTGAGCAGTTCTTC.

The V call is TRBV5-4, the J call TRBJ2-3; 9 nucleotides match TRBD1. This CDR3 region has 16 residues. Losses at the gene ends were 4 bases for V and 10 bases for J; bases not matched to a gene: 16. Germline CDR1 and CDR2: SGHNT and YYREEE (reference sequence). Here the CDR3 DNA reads TGTGCCAGCAGCATGGACAGGGGTCTTCTGCGTCTTCCGCAGTATTTT. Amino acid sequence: CASSMDRGLLRLPQYF.